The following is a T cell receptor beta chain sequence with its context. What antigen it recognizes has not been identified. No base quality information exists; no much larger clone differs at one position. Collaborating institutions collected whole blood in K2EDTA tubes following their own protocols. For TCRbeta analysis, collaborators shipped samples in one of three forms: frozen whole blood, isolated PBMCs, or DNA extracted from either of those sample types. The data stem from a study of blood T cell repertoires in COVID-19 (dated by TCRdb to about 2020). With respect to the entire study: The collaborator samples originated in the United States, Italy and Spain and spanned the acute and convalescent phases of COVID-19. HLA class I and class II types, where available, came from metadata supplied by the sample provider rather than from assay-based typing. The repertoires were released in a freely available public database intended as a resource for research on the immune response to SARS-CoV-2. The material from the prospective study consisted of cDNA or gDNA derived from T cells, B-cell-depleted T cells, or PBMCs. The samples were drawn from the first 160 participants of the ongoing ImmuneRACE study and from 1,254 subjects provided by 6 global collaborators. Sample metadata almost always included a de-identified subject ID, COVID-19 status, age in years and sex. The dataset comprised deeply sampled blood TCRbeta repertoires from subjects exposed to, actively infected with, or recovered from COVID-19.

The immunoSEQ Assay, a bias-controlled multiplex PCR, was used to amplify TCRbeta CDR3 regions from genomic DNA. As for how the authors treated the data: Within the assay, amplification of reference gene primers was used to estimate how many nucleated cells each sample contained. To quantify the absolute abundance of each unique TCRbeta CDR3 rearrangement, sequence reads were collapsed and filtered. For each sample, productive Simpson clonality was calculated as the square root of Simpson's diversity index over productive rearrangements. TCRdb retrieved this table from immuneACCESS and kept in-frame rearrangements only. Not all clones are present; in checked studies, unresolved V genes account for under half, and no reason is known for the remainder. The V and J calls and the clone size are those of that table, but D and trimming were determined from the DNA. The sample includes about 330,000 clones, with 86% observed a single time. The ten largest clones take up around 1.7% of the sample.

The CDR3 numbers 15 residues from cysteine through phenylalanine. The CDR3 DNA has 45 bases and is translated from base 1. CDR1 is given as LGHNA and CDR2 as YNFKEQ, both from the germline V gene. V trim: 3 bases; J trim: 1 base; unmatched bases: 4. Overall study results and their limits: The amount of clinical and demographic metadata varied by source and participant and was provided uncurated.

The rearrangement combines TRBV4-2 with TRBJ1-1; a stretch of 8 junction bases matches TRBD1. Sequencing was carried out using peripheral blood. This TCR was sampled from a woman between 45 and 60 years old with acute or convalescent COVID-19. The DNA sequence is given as TGTGCCAGCAGCCAGGTTGACAGGGGGAACACTGAAGCTTTCTTT. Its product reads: CASSQVDRGNTEAFF.